Following are 25 T cell receptor beta chains from one sample sequenced in a study of shared clonotypes between healthy human individuals. TCRdb keeps only in-frame clones here, not all; method: immunoSEQ multiplex PCR. The sample has 2 million to 2.5 million clones, about 95% seen once; the top ten hold around 1.1%. As defined, naive CD8 cells were CD45RO-negative and positively selected for CCR7, with terminally differentiated effector memory CD45RA+ cells excluded. Sequenced: naive CD8+ T cells sorted from blood. The receptors here all came from a man aged 18-30 years in good health.

Worth noting for this clone: Sequence at one end of the junction differs from germline and may be a read error. The rearrangement links TRBV29-1 to TRBJ1-1, with 9 bases fitting TRBD1. Per the germline V gene, CDR1 is SQVTM and CDR2 is ANQGSEA. The CDR3 covers 11 residues. CDR3 DNA: TGCAGCGTGTTTCTGGACAGGGGCGATATTTTT. As protein: CSVFLDRGDIF.

V is TRBV28 and J is TRBJ2-7, with 10 bases fitting TRBD1. V shed 3 bases and J 4 bases; nucleotides not matched to a gene: 6. Germline CDR1 reads MDHEN; CDR2 reads SYDVKM. The CDR3 extends over 15 amino acids. The DNA of the CDR3 is TGTGCCAGCAGTTTCCCCGGGACAGGGGTTTACGAGCAGTACTTC. This gives the protein CASSFPGTGVYEQYF.

This chain joins TRBV4-1 and TRBJ2-7, with 10 nucleotides matching TRBD2. CDR1 and CDR2 (germline): MGHRA, YSYEKL. This CDR3 region has 15 residues. V gave up 0 bases and J gave up 2 bases; unmatched junction bases: 1. The CDR3, as DNA: TGCGCCAGCAGCCAAGAAAGCGGGGGGGCCTACGAGCAGTACTTC. Amino acid sequence: CASSQESGGAYEQYF.

The chain recombines TRBV7-9 with TRBJ2-7; D is unresolved. The CDR3 has 13 amino acids. V gave up 3 bases and J gave up 2 bases, with 8 bases separating them. Germline V gene lookup returns CDR1 SEHNR and CDR2 FQNEAQ (reference sequence). The CDR3 region is CASSFQVTYEQYF. The DNA for the CDR3 is TGTGCCAGCAGCTTTCAGGTTACCTACGAGCAGTACTTC.

The chain employs TRBV30 and TRBJ1-6, with 10 bases that match TRBD1. This CDR3 spans 18 amino acids. Looked up from germline, CDR1 is GTSNPN and CDR2 is SVGIG (reference sequence). With 5 bases clipped from V and 0 bases from J, the junction kept 10 bases outside the gene matches. For the CDR3, the DNA is TGTGCCTGGGCCCAAAGGACAGGGGGGAGCTCCTATAATTCACCCCTCCACTTT. Amino acid sequence: CAWAQRTGGSSYNSPLHF.

The sample holds a few counts of this clone. The DNA of the CDR3 is TGTGCCAGCAGCTTACGGCGGCAGGGCAAGAACACTGAAGCTTTCTTT. Translation gives CASSLRRQGKNTEAFF. The chain couples TRBV11-2 to TRBJ1-1, with D perhaps matching TRBD1 (5 bases). CDR1 and CDR2 (germline): SGHAT, FQNNGV. Trimming took 2 bases from V and 1 from J, leaving 14 bases between them. The CDR3 has 16 residues.

This clone was observed a single time. V is TRBV7-6 and J is TRBJ2-1; D is unresolved. The germline V gene encodes CDR1 SGHVS and CDR2 FNYEAQ. Deletions cut 8 bases from V and 0 bases from J, with 14 bases between. The length of the CDR3 is 15 residues. This CDR3 reads CASGRGPSSYNEQFF. The CDR3 DNA reads TGTGCCAGCGGCCGTGGGCCCAGCTCCTACAATGAGCAGTTCTTC.

In the case of this clone: The identical CDR3 is also encoded by other nucleotide sequences in the sample. The chain recombines TRBV7-3 with TRBJ2-3; D call uncertain. The V gene's germline CDR1 is SGHTA and CDR2 FQGTGA. The CDR3 length is 12 residues. Trimming cost V 5 bases and J 6 bases, with 9 bases left between them. The CDR3 loop reads CASSPGGDTQYF. CDR3 DNA sequence: TGTGCCAGCAGCCCGGGTGGGGATACGCAGTATTTT.

A note on this clone: Other DNA sequences in this specimen translate into the identical CDR3. The chain recombines TRBV2 with TRBJ2-7, with a tentative D call TRBD2 (6 bases). The V gene's germline CDR1 is SNHLY and CDR2 FYNNEI. The V and J ends lost 4 bases and 2 bases respectively, with 9 bases between them. The CDR3 covers 13 residues. The CDR3 coding sequence is TGTGCCAGCAGTGGAACTAGCACCTACGAGCAGTACTTC. Translating gives CASSGTSTYEQYF. Drawing the rest from reference TRBV2 and TRBJ2-7, the complete variable domain is EPEVTQTPSHQVTQMGQEVILRCVPISNHLYFYWYRQILGQKVEFLVSFYNNEISEKSEIFDDQFSVERPDGSNFTLKIRSTKLEDSAMYFCASSGTSTYEQYFGPGTRLTVT.

In DNA form, the CDR3 reads TGTGCCAGCAGTCCGCCCGGACATGGGACAGATACGCAGTATTTT. Translating it yields CASSPPGHGTDTQYF. This chain joins TRBV6-5 and TRBJ2-3; D perhaps matches TRBD1 (5 bases). Trimming stripped 5 bases from V and 3 bases from J, with 15 bases between. CDR1 and CDR2 from the germline V gene are MNHEY and SVGAGI. The CDR3 extends over 15 amino acids.

The rearrangement joins TRBV6-6 to TRBJ2-5; the D gene is possibly TRBD2 (6 bases). TRBJ2-7 matches the DNA end more closely, so the J call is doubtful. This CDR3 is 15 amino acids long. Germline V gene data show CDR1 as MNHNY and CDR2 as SVGAGI (reference sequence). The CDR3 DNA is TGTGCCAGCAGTTATTCTAGCGCCGCCTTGAACGAGCAGTACTTC. Translated, it gives CASSYSSAALNEQYF.

This clone has only one observation. As DNA, the CDR3 is TGTGCCTGGACCGGACAGGGGGCTGGGTACGAGCAGTACTTC. This sequence encodes CAWTGQGAGYEQYF. The rearrangement joins TRBV30 to TRBJ2-7; 11 nucleotides line up with TRBD1. Losses at the gene ends were 4 bases for V and 4 bases for J; bases not matched to a gene: 6. Germline-derived CDR1 and CDR2 are GTSNPN and SVGIG (reference sequence). This CDR3 region has 14 residues.

The CDR3 loop reads CASRQGGSSYEQYF. As DNA, the CDR3 is TGTGCCAGCAGACAGGGGGGAAGCTCCTACGAGCAGTACTTC. This chain uses TRBV28 with TRBJ2-7, with 8 bases matching TRBD1. Per the germline V gene, CDR1 is MDHEN and CDR2 is SYDVKM. The CDR3 is 14 residues long. After removal of 6 bases from V and 0 bases from J, the junction contained 4 bases not matched to a gene.

V is TRBV6-6 and J is TRBJ2-3; D uncertain. V was shortened by 4 bases and J by 4 bases, with 15 bases between the two germline ends. The CDR3 is 15 amino acids. The germline gives CDR1 MNHNY, CDR2 SVGAGI (reference sequence). CDR3 DNA: TGTGCCAGCAGTTGGGGATCGGGCGATGCAGATACGCAGTATTTT. This gives the protein CASSWGSGDADTQYF.

The chain uses TRBV9 and TRBJ1-3; D ambiguous. Germline lookup yields CDR1 SGDLS and CDR2 YYNGEE. Trimming removed 4 bases from V and 0 bases from J, with 5 bases in between. This CDR3 is built from 13 residues. CDR3: CASSTRSGNTIYF. The CDR3 DNA reads as TGTGCCAGCAGCACCCGCTCTGGAAACACCATATATTTT. The entire variable domain, with the rest obtained from reference TRBV9 and TRBJ1-3, is as follows: DSGVTQTPKHLITATGQRVTLRCSPRSGDLSVYWYQQSLDQGLQFLIQYYNGEERAKGNILERFSAQQFPDLHSELNLSSLELGDSALYFCASSTRSGNTIYFGEGSWLTVV.

Remarks on this clone: This same CDR3 is encoded by further DNA sequences in the sample. The rearrangement joins TRBV9 to TRBJ1-4; D is unclear. Germline assignment: CDR1 SGDLS and CDR2 YYNGEE. CDR3 length: 15 residues. V was pared by 4 bases and J by 0 bases, with 10 bases between. This CDR3 is CASSSSGATNEKLFF. CDR3 DNA: TGTGCCAGCAGCTCTTCGGGCGCAACTAATGAAAAACTGTTTTTT.

The chain combines TRBV29-1 with TRBJ2-2, with D perhaps matching TRBD2 (6 bases). V was cut by 6 bases and J by 5 bases, with 16 bases left in between. The CDR3 runs 14 residues. Germline CDR1 SQVTM, CDR2 ANQGSEA. The DNA for the CDR3 is TGCAGCGTGGGACTCTCGATGGGTACCGGGGAGCTGTTTTTT. It encodes CSVGLSMGTGELFF.

About this clone itself: The sample carries other DNA sequences with the same CDR3. The CDR3 is CASRGNYGYTF. In DNA, the CDR3 is TGCGCCAGCAGGGGTAACTATGGCTACACCTTC. The V gene is TRBV5-1, the J gene TRBJ1-2; D call uncertain. V lost 5 bases, J lost 1 base, and 3 bases lay in between. This CDR3 is built from 11 residues. Germline lookup yields CDR1 SGHRS and CDR2 YFSETQ.

The chain combines TRBV18 with TRBJ1-5; D is unresolved. Trimming shortened V by 3 bases and J by 6 bases, and 12 bases separated the two germline ends. The CDR3 runs 14 residues. The germline CDR1 and CDR2 sequences are KGHSH and LQKENI. The CDR3 DNA reads TGTGCCAGCTCACCGGAGGAGGTTGGTCAGCCCCAGCATTTT. As protein: CASSPEEVGQPQHF.

This sequence joins TRBV2 and TRBJ2-2, with D perhaps matching TRBD2 (6 bases). Germline V CDR1 and CDR2: SNHLY, FYNNEI. This CDR3 contains 18 residues. V gave up 0 bases and J gave up 2 bases, with 16 bases separating them. DNA of the CDR3: TGTGCCAGCAGTGAAGCGCTTCGCGGGATCGGAAACACCGGGGAGCTGTTTTTT. Encoded protein: CASSEALRGIGNTGELFF.

This rearrangement joins TRBV27 to TRBJ2-7; perhaps TRBD1 as D (7 bases). In germline, CDR1 is MNHEY, CDR2 SMNVEV (reference sequence). The CDR3 has 14 residues. V lost 3 bases and J lost 3, with 12 bases in between. The CDR3 reads CASSLGRGVYEQYF. Written as DNA, the CDR3 is TGTGCCAGCAGTTTGGGCAGGGGGGTCTACGAGCAGTACTTC.

V usage is TRBV9 and J usage is TRBJ1-2; D gene uncertain. This CDR3 has 10 amino acids. CDR1 and CDR2 from the germline V gene are SGDLS and YYNGEE. V shed 3 bases and J shed 6 bases, with 3 bases lying between them. The CDR3 DNA reads as TGTGCCAGCAGCGGTGATGGCTACACCTTC. As protein: CASSGDGYTF.

The CDR3 DNA is TGTGCCAGCAGCTTCGGCGGAGGTCCCGATCAGCCCCAGCATTTT. Translation: CASSFGGGPDQPQHF. The rearrangement links TRBV5-6 to TRBJ1-5, with no clear D. V was shortened by 2 bases and J by 5 bases, with 14 bases between the two germline ends. The CDR3 runs to 15 residues. CDR1 and CDR2 (germline): SGHDT, YYEEEE.

The V and J genes are TRBV19 and TRBJ1-1; 9 positions agree with TRBD1. This CDR3 is 14 amino acids long. Germline V gene lookup returns CDR1 LNHDA and CDR2 SQIVND (reference sequence). The V gene end was trimmed by 9 bases and the J gene end by 0 bases; junction bases not matched to a gene: 5. The CDR3 region has the DNA TGTGCCAGCGGACAGGGGAATATGAACACTGAAGCTTTCTTT. This encodes CASGQGNMNTEAFF.

About this clone itself: Other DNA sequences in the same sample also yield this CDR3. The V call is TRBV18, the J call TRBJ1-1, with no clear D. The germline CDR1 and CDR2 sequences are KGHSH and LQKENI. V dropped 0 bases and J dropped 1 base, with 3 bases sitting between them. This CDR3 region has 13 residues. CDR3 nucleotide sequence: TGTGCCAGCTCACCACCCCCGAACACTGAAGCTTTCTTT. Encoded protein: CASSPPPNTEAFF.